This passage covers 3 T cell receptor beta chains from one sample sequenced in a study of T cell repertoires in cytomegalovirus infection. TCRdb reprocessed the reads via MiXCR and lists one record per CDR3 protein. The top ten hold around half of the sample, which has 250,000 or so distinct CDR3 sequences, over 15% seen once. The source material was CD8+ T cells from PBMCs. Receptors were obtained from a human donor in good health (CMV status not recorded). Some clones in this sample may be carry-over from other donors' samples.

This clonotype was counted many times. The chain's CDR3 is CASSSRGPYNEQFF. CDR3 nucleotide sequence: TGTGCCAGCAGTTCCAGGGGCCCATACAATGAGCAGTTCTTC. J is TRBJ2-1 and V is TRBV6-2 or TRBV6-3, with D possibly being TRBD1 (6 bases). This CDR3 comprises 14 residues. Trimming cost V 4 bases and J 4 bases, with 11 bases left between them. Germline-derived CDR1 and CDR2 are MNHEY and SVGEGT.

This clonotype showed up just a few times. The chain employs TRBV9 and TRBJ1-5; weak D call: TRBD1 (5 bases). CDR1 and CDR2 (germline): SGDLS, YYNGEE. The CDR3 totals 15 residues. V lost 4 bases to trimming and J lost 4 bases, with 15 bases between them. The CDR3 DNA reads as TGTGCCAGCAGCCCCGGGACTCAGTTAAATCAGCCCCAGCATTTT. Translation gives CASSPGTQLNQPQHF. Filled out from reference TRBV9 and TRBJ1-5, the complete variable domain reads DSGVTQTPKHLITATGQRVTLRCSPRSGDLSVYWYQQSLDQGLQFLIQYYNGEERAKGNILERFSAQQFPDLHSELNLSSLELGDSALYFCASSPGTQLNQPQHFGDGTRLSIL.

There are a few counts of this clonotype. The V gene is TRBV6-1, the J gene TRBJ2-2; possibly TRBD2 for D (7 bases). Germline V gene data show CDR1 as MNHNS and CDR2 as SASEGT. V dropped 7 bases and J dropped 6 bases, with 12 bases sitting between them. The CDR3 loop spans 13 amino acids. The DNA for the CDR3 is TGTGCCAGCACTTGGGGGGGCCCCGGGGAGCTGTTTTTT. Encoded protein: CASTWGGPGELFF.